The count of the clone carrying this T cell receptor (beta chain) is one. Treatment reported: oral pan-JAK inhibitor, 5-10 mg twice daily. The sample belongs to a study of CD8+ T cells in alopecia areata. Study at large: After 6 to 18 months of tofacitinib, follow-up continued 6 months off drug.

cDNA reverse transcribed from extracted RNA served as the sequencing template. This table comes from immunoSEQ multiplex PCR, and its TCRdb copy is limited to in-frame clones, with some not included. The table shows tens of thousands of clones, with more than 45% occurring only once. CDR1 and CDR2 from the germline V gene are MGHDK and SYGVNS. The CDR3 extends over 16 amino acids. Trimming pared 6 bases from V and 5 bases from J, leaving 20 bases between. The clonotype originates from a human donor with alopecia areata. The V gene is TRBV25-1, the J gene TRBJ2-1; tentatively, D is TRBD1 (6 bases). Sequenced here: CD8+ T cells sorted from blood, sampled between weeks 36 and 40, from a patient treated with tofacitinib. The CDR3 is CASRGYRVGVDNEQFF. CDR3 coding DNA: TGTGCCAGCAGGGGATACAGGGTGGGGGTCGACAATGAGCAGTTCTTC.